The rows below give T cell receptor beta chains drawn from one sample of a study of graft-versus-host responses after intestinal transplantation. This table comes from immunoSEQ multiplex PCR, and its TCRdb copy is limited to in-frame clones, with some not included. The table lists 40,000 to 55,000 clones, around 90% of them singletons, with approximately 0.6% in the top ten. Antigen specificity for these receptors is unknown. Specimen: unstimulated CD4+ T cells sorted from spleen or lymph node cells, collected before transplant. These receptors were taken from a human donor who was the organ donor for an intestinal transplant. Each CDR3 is given with its conserved first and last residue. The D gene is left open where the match is weak. Size values are once, few and many counts, or a class for expanded clones, and some rows have none.

size: -; D: TRBD2; V: TRBV4-2; J: TRBJ2-3; CDR3: CASSQEASGRDTQYF; DNA: TGTGCCAGCAGCCAGGAAGCGAGCGGGAGGGATACGCAGTATTTT
size: -; D: TRBD2; V: TRBV4-2; J: TRBJ2-7; CDR3: CASSQGVSREAAYEQYF; DNA: TGTGCCAGCAGCCAAGGCGTCAGTCGGGAGGCGGCCTACGAGCAGTACTTC
size: -; D: -; V: TRBV6-1; J: TRBJ1-1; CDR3: CASSEEAGFAEAFF; DNA: TGTGCCAGCAGTGAAGAGGCAGGGTTCGCTGAGGCTTTCTTT
size: -; D: -; V: TRBV7-2; J: TRBJ1-1; CDR3: CASSWGGGGLSEAFF; DNA: TGTGCCAGCAGCTGGGGCGGGGGGGGTCTTTCTGAAGCTTTCTTT
size: once; D: TRBD1; V: TRBV4-2; J: TRBJ2-1; CDR3: CASSRDRGDDEQFF; DNA: TGTGCCAGCAGCCGGGACAGGGGGGATGATGAGCAGTTCTTC
size: -; D: -; V: TRBV5-1; J: TRBJ1-1; CDR3: CASSLVPDYTEAFF; DNA: TGCGCCAGCAGCTTGGTCCCCGACTACACTGAAGCTTTCTTT
size: once; D: TRBD2; V: TRBV18; J: TRBJ2-1; CDR3: CASSSITSGVYNEQFF; DNA: TGTGCCAGCTCATCCATAACTAGCGGGGTCTACAATGAGCAGTTCTTC
size: -; D: TRBD1; V: TRBV7-2; J: TRBJ1-1; CDR3: CASSLVQGVNTEAFF; DNA: TGTGCCAGCAGCTTAGTGCAGGGGGTAAACACTGAAGCTTTCTTT
size: -; D: TRBD1; V: TRBV28; J: TRBJ1-2; CDR3: CASSTKRTGNGYTF; DNA: TGTGCCAGCAGCACTAAGAGGACAGGGAATGGCTACACCTTC
size: -; D: TRBD1; V: TRBV5-1; J: TRBJ2-7; CDR3: CASTTGTGGADYYEQYF; DNA: TGCGCCAGCACTACCGGGACAGGGGGCGCGGATTACTACGAGCAGTACTTC
size: -; D: TRBD2; V: TRBV30; J: TRBJ2-7; CDR3: CASSREEHEQYF; DNA: TGTGCCTCTTCCCGGGAGGAGCACGAGCAGTACTTC
size: -; D: -; V: TRBV28; J: TRBJ1-2; CDR3: CASSLRRLNYGYTF; DNA: TGTGCCAGCAGTTTAAGGCGGCTAAACTATGGCTACACCTTC
size: -; D: -; V: TRBV28; J: TRBJ2-7; CDR3: CASSPINSSPLEQYF; DNA: TGTGCCAGCAGTCCCATAAACTCCTCGCCCCTCGAGCAGTACTTC
size: -; D: TRBD2; V: TRBV7-9; J: TRBJ2-5; CDR3: CASSLGLALETQYF; DNA: TGTGCCAGCAGCTTGGGACTAGCGTTAGAGACCCAGTACTTC
size: -; D: -; V: TRBV28; J: TRBJ1-2; CDR3: CASRRTAGSGAASGYTF; DNA: TGTGCCAGCAGAAGAACCGCCGGGAGTGGGGCAGCCAGTGGCTACACCTTC
size: -; D: TRBD1; V: TRBV12-5; J: TRBJ1-1; CDR3: CASGLVQLGDRGRGGEAFF; DNA: TGTGCTAGTGGTTTGGTCCAACTAGGGGACAGGGGGCGCGGGGGTGAAGCTTTCTTT
size: -; D: -; V: TRBV6-5; J: TRBJ2-5; CDR3: CASRADRPYQETQYF; DNA: TGTGCCAGCAGGGCCGACAGGCCGTACCAAGAGACCCAGTACTTC
size: -; D: TRBD2; V: TRBV6-4; J: TRBJ2-1; CDR3: CASSSVTSGRDHNEQFF; DNA: TGTGCCAGCAGTTCAGTGACTAGCGGGAGGGATCACAATGAGCAGTTCTTC
size: -; D: -; V: TRBV1; J: TRBJ2-6; CDR3: CTSRCFRFAQSRANVLTF; DNA: TGCACCAGCAGGTGTTTCCGTTTTGCACAAAGTCGGGCCAACGTCCTGACTTTC
size: -; D: -; V: TRBV20-1; J: TRBJ1-2; CDR3: CSARALNGYTF; DNA: TGCAGTGCTAGGGCCTTGAATGGCTACACCTTC
size: few; D: -; V: TRBV28; J: TRBJ1-1; CDR3: CASGTVLNTEAFF; DNA: TGTGCCAGCGGCACCGTCCTGAACACTGAAGCTTTCTTT
size: -; D: TRBD2; V: TRBV28; J: TRBJ2-3; CDR3: CASHSGRVDTQYF; DNA: TGTGCCAGCCACAGCGGGAGGGTAGATACGCAGTATTTT
size: -; D: TRBD2; V: TRBV4-2; J: TRBJ2-1; CDR3: CASSPWLAGGVDNEQFF; DNA: TGTGCCAGCAGCCCCTGGTTAGCGGGAGGAGTTGACAATGAGCAGTTCTTC
size: -; D: TRBD2; V: TRBV5-4; J: TRBJ2-5; CDR3: CASSDGLAGQETQYF; DNA: TGTGCCAGCAGCGACGGACTAGCGGGACAGGAGACCCAGTACTTC
size: -; D: TRBD1; V: TRBV18; J: TRBJ2-5; CDR3: CASSRDRGFQETQYF; DNA: TGTGCCAGCTCACGGGACAGGGGGTTCCAAGAGACCCAGTACTTC
size: -; D: TRBD2; V: TRBV6-1; J: TRBJ2-1; CDR3: CASSTGLAGVTEQFF; DNA: TGTGCCAGCAGTACAGGACTAGCGGGAGTGACTGAGCAGTTCTTC
size: -; D: -; V: TRBV6-6; J: TRBJ1-2; CDR3: CASREIGILKEGYTF; DNA: TGTGCCAGCAGAGAGATCGGGATCCTAAAGGAAGGCTACACCTTC
size: -; D: -; V: TRBV6-5; J: TRBJ1-1; CDR3: CASSYSGGGAFF; DNA: TGTGCCAGCAGTTACTCGGGGGGGGGAGCTTTCTTT
size: -; D: -; V: TRBV2; J: TRBJ2-7; CDR3: CASRGAYEQYF; DNA: TGTGCCAGCAGGGGAGCCTACGAGCAGTACTTC
size: once; D: -; V: TRBV7-3; J: TRBJ2-1; CDR3: CASSFGGAGGNEQFF; DNA: TGTGCCAGCAGCTTTGGGGGGGCGGGTGGTAATGAGCAGTTCTTC
size: -; D: -; V: TRBV6-1; J: TRBJ1-2; CDR3: CASSQGIAVGYTF; DNA: TGTGCCAGCAGTCAAGGGATAGCAGTAGGCTACACCTTC
size: once; D: TRBD1; V: TRBV6-5; J: TRBJ1-1; CDR3: CASSYRGKNTEAFF; DNA: TGTGCCAGCAGCTACAGGGGGAAGAACACTGAAGCTTTCTTT
size: -; D: -; V: TRBV28; J: TRBJ2-7; CDR3: CASSLGQYEQYF; DNA: TGTGCCAGCAGTTTAGGACAGTACGAGCAGTACTTC
size: -; D: -; V: TRBV4-2; J: TRBJ1-3; CDR3: CASSQETRRDTIYF; DNA: TGTGCCAGCAGCCAAGAGACCCGCCGGGACACCATATATTTT
size: -; D: -; V: TRBV4-3; J: TRBJ1-5; CDR3: CASSQDFGFVDDQPQHF; DNA: TGCGCCAGCAGCCAAGATTTCGGGTTTGTCGATGATCAGCCCCAGCATTTT
size: -; D: -; V: TRBV6-4; J: TRBJ2-7; CDR3: CASSVQGQRGYEQYF; DNA: TGTGCCAGCAGTGTACAGGGCCAGCGGGGCTACGAGCAGTACTTC
size: once; D: -; V: TRBV7-6; J: TRBJ2-7; CDR3: CASSPKRSYPPRDEQYF; DNA: TGTGCCAGCAGCCCAAAACGGTCGTACCCGCCCCGGGACGAGCAGTACTTC
size: few; D: -; V: TRBV5-1; J: TRBJ2-7; CDR3: CASSPAGEYEQYF; DNA: TGCGCCAGCAGCCCGGCAGGGGAATACGAGCAGTACTTC
size: -; D: -; V: TRBV30; J: TRBJ2-5; CDR3: CAWSVLLEETQYF; DNA: TGTGCCTGGAGTGTACTGTTGGAAGAGACCCAGTACTTC
size: once; D: -; V: TRBV6-5; J: TRBJ2-1; CDR3: CASSNSREQFF; DNA: TGTGCCAGCAGTAACTCTCGGGAGCAGTTCTTC
size: -; D: -; V: TRBV5-1; J: TRBJ2-2; CDR3: CASRSQGMNTGELFF; DNA: TGCGCCAGCAGATCGCAGGGTATGAACACCGGGGAGCTGTTTTTT
size: -; D: TRBD1; V: TRBV6-5; J: TRBJ2-5; CDR3: CASSYGRGKETQYF; DNA: TGTGCCAGCAGTTACGGCAGGGGGAAGGAGACCCAGTACTTC
size: -; D: -; V: TRBV7-6; J: TRBJ1-3; CDR3: CASSLEYPSSGNTIYF; DNA: TGTGCCAGCAGCTTAGAATACCCCAGCTCTGGAAACACCATATATTTT
size: -; D: -; V: TRBV2; J: TRBJ1-5; CDR3: CASTGTSNQPQHF; DNA: TGTGCCAGCACGGGAACAAGCAATCAGCCCCAGCATTTT
size: -; D: TRBD1; V: TRBV6-1; J: TRBJ1-4; CDR3: CAGRRQGATNEKLFF; DNA: TGTGCCGGCCGACGACAGGGGGCAACTAATGAAAAACTGTTTTTT
size: -; D: TRBD2; V: TRBV5-1; J: TRBJ2-7; CDR3: CASRTSGTYEQYF; DNA: TGCGCCAGCCGGACTAGCGGGACCTACGAGCAGTACTTC
size: -; D: TRBD1; V: TRBV28; J: TRBJ2-7; CDR3: CASSAPGTGIREQYF; DNA: TGTGCCAGCAGTGCCCCCGGGACAGGGATACGCGAGCAGTACTTC